These 31 T cell receptor beta chains originate from one sample sequenced in a study of blood T cell repertoires in COVID-19. TCRdb's table, derived via immunoSEQ multiplex PCR, lists solely in-frame clones and lacks some. The sample consists of 59,000 or so clones, about 84% of them appearing once. Source material: peripheral blood. The receptors here all came from a man in his sixties with acute or convalescent COVID-19.

J is TRBJ2-5 and V is TRBV6-5; 9 nucleotides agree with TRBD1. The V gene's germline CDR1 is MNHEY and CDR2 SVGAGI. V lost 7 bases and J lost 5; bases outside the gene matches: 5. The CDR3 runs 13 residues. The CDR3 loop reads CASTGTGKETQYF. The CDR3 DNA follows: TGTGCCAGCACAGGGACAGGGAAGGAGACCCAGTACTTC.

This clone appeared a single time. The J gene is TRBJ2-5, the V gene TRBV14, with D maybe TRBD1 (5 bases). The germline gives CDR1 SGHDN, CDR2 FVKESK. With 4 bases removed from V and 9 bases from J, the gap between germline ends came to 12 bases. The CDR3 runs 12 residues. In nucleotides, the CDR3 is TGTGCCAGCAGCCCCATCGTAGGGGCCCAGTACTTC. Its protein is CASSPIVGAQYF.

The genes are TRBV7-3 and TRBJ2-1; D is ambiguous. Germline loops: CDR1 SGHTA, CDR2 FQGTGA. The CDR3 spans 16 residues. The V end lost 5 bases, the J end lost 1 base, and 15 bases lay between the germline ends. CDR3 nucleotide sequence: TGTGCCAGCAGCCAGATAGTGACTCTTTCCTACAATGAGCAGTTCTTC. It yields the protein CASSQIVTLSYNEQFF.

This clone came up once. This chain joins TRBV11-2 and TRBJ1-1; D ambiguous. This CDR3 has 12 amino acids. The germline gives CDR1 SGHAT, CDR2 FQNNGV. V gave up 0 bases and J gave up 12 bases, with 11 bases separating them. CDR3 coding DNA: TGTGCCAGCAGCTTAGACAGGTTTGAGTCTTTCTTT. Translating it yields CASSLDRFESFF.

This clone was seen just once. This sequence joins TRBV3-1 (or the pseudogene TRBV3-2) and TRBJ2-1; 10 nucleotides agree with TRBD2. The CDR3 is 16 residues long. Germline loops: CDR1 LGHDT, CDR2 YNNKEL (reference sequence). Losses at the gene ends were 4 bases for V and 6 bases for J; bases not matched to a gene: 9. CDR3 sequence reads: CASSPTGTSATNEQFF. CDR3 DNA sequence: TGTGCCAGCAGCCCCACCGGGACTAGCGCGACCAATGAGCAGTTCTTC.

This chain connects TRBV27 to TRBJ1-1; the match to TRBD1 covers 7 bases. The germline V gene has CDR1 MNHEY and CDR2 SMNVEV (reference sequence). The CDR3 covers 14 residues. V trimming: 5 bases; J trimming: 3 bases; junction bases outside the gene matches: 6. CDR3 sequence: CASSGGGADTEAFF. CDR3 DNA sequence: TGTGCCAGCAGTGGAGGGGGCGCGGACACTGAAGCTTTCTTT.

This clone was counted a few times. This chain connects TRBV4-2 to TRBJ1-2; 9 positions agree with TRBD1. CDR1 and CDR2 from the germline V gene are LGHNA and YNFKEQ. Losses at the gene ends were 3 bases for V and 3 bases for J; bases not matched to a gene: 5. The CDR3 is made up of 15 amino acids. The CDR3 DNA follows: TGTGCCAGCAGCCAGCCGGGACAGGGAGACTATGGCTACACCTTC. It specifies CASSQPGQGDYGYTF.

This chain connects TRBV30 to TRBJ2-2; no definite D call. The CDR3 is 14 amino acids. Germline V CDR1 and CDR2: GTSNPN, SVGIG (reference sequence). V was pared by 2 bases and J by 1 base, with 8 bases between. CDR3 in DNA: TGTGCCTGGAGTAAGTCAGTGAACACCGGGGAGCTGTTTTTT. This sequence encodes CAWSKSVNTGELFF.

The CDR3 DNA sequence: TGTGCCAGCAGTCCTGGGACATCCTTCGGACATGGCTACACCTTC. Translation gives CASSPGTSFGHGYTF. This chain uses TRBV27 with TRBJ1-2; possible D gene TRBD1, 6 bases. Germline V CDR1 and CDR2: MNHEY, SMNVEV (reference sequence). CDR3 length: 15 amino acids. V lost 5 bases to trimming and J lost 6 bases, with 19 bases between them.

This chain connects TRBV5-6 to TRBJ2-3, with 8 nucleotides matching TRBD2. The CDR3 length is 17 residues. After removal of 3 bases from V and 5 bases from J, the junction contained 14 bases not matched to a gene. Germline V gene lookup returns CDR1 SGHDT and CDR2 YYEEEE. CDR3 region: CASSSSRRGGRVDTQYF. Written as DNA, the CDR3 is TGTGCCAGCAGCTCCAGTCGACGGGGGGGCCGAGTAGATACGCAGTATTTT.

This clone is a singleton in its sample. The CDR3 DNA reads TGTGCCAGCAGCCTTGGGCAGCAAAACACCATATATTTT. Translation: CASSLGQQNTIYF. The chain joins TRBV11-1 to TRBJ1-3; D gene ambiguous. The V gene's germline CDR1 is SGHAT and CDR2 FQDESV (reference sequence). V lost 5 bases, J lost 6 bases, and 11 bases lay in between. The length of the CDR3 is 13 residues. The full variable domain, rest sourced from reference TRBV11-1 and TRBJ1-3, is EAEVAQSPRYKITEKSQAVAFWCDPISGHATLYWYRQILGQGPELLVQFQDESVVDDSQLPKDRFSAERLKGVDSTLKIQPAELGDSAMYLCASSLGQQNTIYFGEGSWLTVV.

This chain connects TRBV18 to TRBJ1-5; no clear D gene. Germline V lookup: CDR1 KGHSH, CDR2 LQKENI. This CDR3 contains 15 residues. Trimming removed 2 bases at V and 0 bases at J, with 8 bases between. The CDR3 nucleotides read TGTGCCAGCTCACCAGCGGCGCCTAGCAATCAGCCCCAGCATTTT. Translated, it gives CASSPAAPSNQPQHF.

The sample holds a few counts of this clone. The rearrangement joins TRBV5-6 to TRBJ1-6, with D possibly matching TRBD1 (6 bases). The CDR3 runs to 17 residues. Germline V gene lookup returns CDR1 SGHDT and CDR2 YYEEEE. V was trimmed by 3 bases and J by 0 bases, leaving 13 bases between them. The CDR3 here is CASSSTTDSSYNSPLHF. The CDR3, as DNA: TGTGCCAGCAGCTCTACAACGGACAGCTCCTATAATTCACCCCTCCACTTT.

This clone came up a few times. The chain recombines TRBV2 with TRBJ1-5; D not certain. V was cut by 7 bases and J by 0 bases, with 19 bases left in between. The germline V gene has CDR1 SNHLY and CDR2 FYNNEI. The CDR3 spans 17 residues. The CDR3 sequence: CASNRERLPFSNQPQHF. In DNA, the CDR3 is TGTGCCAGCAATCGAGAAAGACTGCCGTTTAGCAATCAGCCCCAGCATTTT. Looking up the rest from reference TRBV2 and TRBJ1-5 gives the full variable domain: EPEVTQTPSHQVTQMGQEVILRCVPISNHLYFYWYRQILGQKVEFLVSFYNNEISEKSEIFDDQFSVERPDGSNFTLKIRSTKLEDSAMYFCASNRERLPFSNQPQHFGDGTRLSIL.

The count of this clone is one. This chain uses TRBV3-1 (or the pseudogene TRBV3-2) with TRBJ1-2; D is perhaps TRBD1 (6 bases). Germline CDR1 LGHDT, CDR2 YNNKEL (reference sequence). This CDR3 spans 15 amino acids. The germline V and J ends were trimmed by 1 base and 8 bases, with 17 bases remaining between them. In nucleotides, the CDR3 is TGTGCCAGCAGCCAAGGAAACAGGGAGATACGGGGCTACACCTTC. Protein product: CASSQGNREIRGYTF.

The chain employs TRBV11-2 and TRBJ2-3; D possibly corresponds to TRBD1 (6 bases). This CDR3 has 14 amino acids. Per germline, CDR1 SGHAT and CDR2 FQNNGV. V was shortened by 3 bases and J by 5 bases, with 12 bases between the two germline ends. For the CDR3, the DNA is TGTGCCAGCAGCTTTTGGGGGCGCAAAGATACGCAGTATTTT. Its translation: CASSFWGRKDTQYF.

This rearrangement joins TRBV12-3 or TRBV12-4 to TRBJ2-7, with D maybe TRBD1 (6 bases). This CDR3 has 12 amino acids. Between the trimmed V and J ends, which lost 8 bases and 4 bases, there was a span of 12 bases. The chain's CDR3 is CASGQGKYEQYF. CDR3 nucleotide sequence: TGTGCCAGCGGGCAGGGGAAGTACGAGCAGTACTTC.

This rearrangement joins TRBV16 to TRBJ1-5; no firm D call. V shed 4 bases and J shed 7 bases, with 11 bases lying between them. Germline-derived CDR1 and CDR2 are KGHSY and FQNENV. CDR3 length equals 13 residues. The CDR3 nucleotides read TGTGCCAGCAGCCCGGGAGGTGGCCAGCCCCAGCATTTT. Protein sequence: CASSPGGGQPQHF.

The chain employs TRBV5-6 and TRBJ1-1; D remains unclear. V lost 0 bases to trimming and J lost 2 bases, with 8 bases between them. The germline V gene has CDR1 SGHDT and CDR2 YYEEEE. The CDR3 consists of 14 residues. The CDR3 coding sequence is TGTGCCAGCAGCTTGGCCCGGTTCAACACTGAAGCTTTCTTT. Protein: CASSLARFNTEAFF.

The CDR3 sequence: CASSLGSQGKETQYF. Written as DNA, the CDR3 is TGTGCCAGCAGCTTGGGGTCCCAGGGAAAAGAGACCCAGTACTTC. The genes are TRBV5-4 and TRBJ2-5, with D perhaps TRBD1 (5 bases). The ends were cut back, 0 bases at V and 3 bases at J, with 12 bases in the middle. The CDR3 consists of 15 residues. CDR1 is SGHNT and CDR2 is YYREEE in the germline V gene (reference sequence).

The chain recombines TRBV2 with TRBJ1-2; D perhaps matches TRBD1 (6 bases). Germline assignment: CDR1 SNHLY and CDR2 FYNNEI. The V end lost 3 bases, the J end lost 7 bases, and 6 bases lay between the germline ends. CDR3 length: 11 residues. The CDR3 nucleotides read TGTGCCAGCAGTGACAGGGGTGGCTACACCTTC. This sequence encodes CASSDRGGYTF. Looking up the rest from reference TRBV2 and TRBJ1-2 gives the full variable domain: EPEVTQTPSHQVTQMGQEVILRCVPISNHLYFYWYRQILGQKVEFLVSFYNNEISEKSEIFDDQFSVERPDGSNFTLKIRSTKLEDSAMYFCASSDRGGYTFGSGTRLTVV.

The chain employs TRBV15 and TRBJ1-2; maybe TRBD1 (5 bases). Trimming cost V 4 bases and J 9 bases, with 9 bases left between them. Germline CDR1 reads LNHNV; CDR2 reads YYDKDF (reference sequence). CDR3 length equals 11 residues. The DNA for the CDR3 is TGTGCCACCAGCAAAGGGGTGAGCTACACCTTC. Translating gives CATSKGVSYTF.

Only one count was recorded for this clone. CDR3 sequence (DNA): TGTGCCAGCAGCCTCGACAGGCGAAAGATGAACACCGGGGAGCTGTTTTTT. Protein: CASSLDRRKMNTGELFF. The chain carries TRBV5-6 and TRBJ2-2, with D possibly matching TRBD1 (6 bases). CDR1 and CDR2 from the germline V gene are SGHDT and YYEEEE. This CDR3 is built from 17 residues. V was clipped by 4 bases and J by 1 base, with 17 bases between them. The whole variable domain, filled in from reference TRBV5-6 and TRBJ2-2, reads DAGVTQSPTHLIKTRGQQVTLRCSPKSGHDTVSWYQQALGQGPQFIFQYYEEEERQRGNFPDRFSGHQFPNYSSELNVNALLLGDSALYLCASSLDRRKMNTGELFFGEGSRLTVL.

The chain links TRBV18 to TRBJ1-1; D is perhaps TRBD1 (5 bases). Trimming took 5 bases from V and 4 from J, leaving 11 bases between them. CDR3 length equals 13 residues. Germline V gene data show CDR1 as KGHSH and CDR2 as LQKENI. The CDR3 protein is CASSMGLTTEAFF. CDR3 coding DNA: TGTGCCAGCTCAATGGGGCTGACCACTGAAGCTTTCTTT.

The rearrangement joins TRBV7-2 to TRBJ1-5; maybe TRBD1 (6 bases). Germline assignment: CDR1 SGHTA and CDR2 FQGNSA. V was clipped by 5 bases and J by 4 bases, with 15 bases between them. The CDR3 consists of 15 residues. The CDR3 here is CASSAYGTNNQPQHF. CDR3 nucleotide sequence: TGTGCCAGCAGCGCCTACGGGACAAATAATCAGCCCCAGCATTTT.

The V call is TRBV19, the J call TRBJ2-5, with 11 bases fitting TRBD2. The V gene end was trimmed by 5 bases and the J gene end by 2 bases; junction bases not matched to a gene: 7. The CDR3 runs to 16 residues. The germline gives CDR1 LNHDA, CDR2 SQIVND (reference sequence). CDR3 in DNA: TGTGCCAGTAGTTCCCCACTAGCGGGGGTTCAAGAGACCCAGTACTTC. This gives the protein CASSSPLAGVQETQYF. Based on the CDR3 plus reference TRBV19 and TRBJ2-5, the full variable domain is DGGITQSPKYLFRKEGQNVTLSCEQNLNHDAMYWYRQDPGQGLRLIYYSQIVNDFQKGDIAEGYSVSREKKESFPLTVTSAQKNPTAFYLCASSSPLAGVQETQYFGPGTRLLVL.

The J gene is TRBJ2-1, the V gene TRBV3-1 (or the pseudogene TRBV3-2); 11 bases agree with TRBD2. This CDR3 spans 15 amino acids. Germline V gene sequence: CDR1 LGHDT, CDR2 YNNKEL (reference sequence). V was clipped by 5 bases and J by 6 bases; unmatched bases: 6. The CDR3 coding sequence is TGTGCCAGCAGCTATACTAGCGGGGGCTTCAATGAGCAGTTCTTC. It codes for CASSYTSGGFNEQFF.

Here the CDR3 DNA reads TGTGCCGGCGAATCAGGCTACGAGCAGTACTTC. It yields the protein CAGESGYEQYF. This rearrangement joins TRBV2 to TRBJ2-7; no clear D gene. Deletions cut 11 bases from V and 3 bases from J, with 11 bases between. This CDR3 region has 11 residues. Germline CDR1 is SNHLY and CDR2 is FYNNEI.

This clone is a singleton in its sample. The rearrangement uses TRBV9 and TRBJ2-3, with 8 bases fitting TRBD2. The CDR3 has 15 residues. Germline V gene sequence: CDR1 SGDLS, CDR2 YYNGEE. V shed 0 bases, J shed 3 bases, and the junction held 3 bases outside the gene matches. The CDR3 sequence is CASSVVTGGTDTQYF. The CDR3 region has the DNA TGTGCCAGCAGCGTAGTGACGGGGGGGACAGATACGCAGTATTTT.

J is TRBJ2-1 and V is TRBV9; perhaps TRBD2 as D (6 bases). The CDR3 length is 14 residues. The V end lost 3 bases, the J end lost 3 bases, and 10 bases lay between the germline ends. CDR1 is SGDLS and CDR2 is YYNGEE in the germline V gene. This CDR3 reads CASSGGLNYNEQFF. In DNA, the CDR3 is TGTGCCAGCAGCGGGGGACTTAACTACAATGAGCAGTTCTTC.

The rearrangement joins TRBV6-5 to TRBJ2-7; D not certain. The V end lost 4 bases, the J end lost 4 bases, and 8 bases lay between the germline ends. Germline V gives CDR1 MNHEY, CDR2 SVGAGI. This CDR3 is built from 12 residues. The CDR3 here is CASSLIGYEQYF. In nucleotides, the CDR3 is TGTGCCAGCAGTTTGATCGGGTACGAGCAGTACTTC.